A selection of T cell receptor beta chains follows, all from one sample in a study of T cells in Graves' hyperthyroidism and ophthalmopathy. TCRdb passed the multiplex PCR reads through MiXCR, listing each CDR3 protein once. Of over 150,000 distinct CDR3 sequences listed, about 17% were seen once; the top ten hold about 50%. Material for sequencing was blood. All receptors come from a woman aged 50 to 60 with Graves' hyperthyroidism. CDR3s include the opening cysteine and the closing phenylalanine or tryptophan. Fields, in order: D gene, J gene, V gene, clone size, CDR3 length, CDR3 DNA, CDR3 protein. A D gene is named only where the DNA matches it firmly. Clone size appears in some rows only: once, few, many, or a class for an expanded clone.

d_gene: NA; j_gene: TRBJ1-5; v_gene: TRBV12-3/TRBV12-4; abundance: NA; len: 15; CDR3nt: TGTGCCAGCAGTTTGAGAGGAGGGAGCAATCAGCCCCAGCATTTT; CDR3aa: CASSLRGGSNQPQHF
d_gene: TRBD2; j_gene: TRBJ2-7; v_gene: TRBV20-1; abundance: many; len: 15; CDR3nt: TGCAGTGCTACGATCCCGGGACTAGGAGCCTACGAGCAGTACTTC; CDR3aa: CSATIPGLGAYEQYF
d_gene: TRBD1; j_gene: TRBJ1-1; v_gene: TRBV12-3/TRBV12-4; abundance: many; len: 13; CDR3nt: TGTGCCAGCAGGATCCCACCGGGACAGCAAGCTTTCTTT; CDR3aa: CASRIPPGQQAFF
d_gene: NA; j_gene: TRBJ2-1; v_gene: TRBV15; abundance: NA; len: 15; CDR3nt: TGTGCCACCAGCAAAATAGCGGCGTCCTACAATGAGCAGTTCTTC; CDR3aa: CATSKIAASYNEQFF
d_gene: NA; j_gene: TRBJ2-2; v_gene: TRBV20-1; abundance: few; len: 17; CDR3nt: TGCAGTGCTAGAGATATAGGGCAGGGACAATACACCGGGGAGCTGTTTTTT; CDR3aa: CSARDIGQGQYTGELFF
d_gene: TRBD1; j_gene: TRBJ1-4; v_gene: TRBV2; abundance: many; len: 15; CDR3nt: TGTGCCAGCAGCGTAGGGGGCGGATCTAATGAAAAACTGTTTTTT; CDR3aa: CASSVGGGSNEKLFF
d_gene: NA; j_gene: TRBJ2-3; v_gene: TRBV20-1; abundance: NA; len: 13; CDR3nt: TGCAGTGCTAGGGGCAGGGCCGCAGATACGCAGTATTTT; CDR3aa: CSARGRAADTQYF
d_gene: NA; j_gene: TRBJ2-2; v_gene: TRBV27; abundance: NA; len: 14; CDR3nt: TGTGCCAGCAGTTTCTCAGGCCTCACCGGGGAGCTGTTTTTT; CDR3aa: CASSFSGLTGELFF
d_gene: NA; j_gene: TRBJ2-1; v_gene: TRBV30; abundance: many; len: 14; CDR3nt: TGTGCCTGGATTAGGAGAGGGAGGTACAATGAGCAGTTCTTC; CDR3aa: CAWIRRGRYNEQFF
d_gene: TRBD1; j_gene: TRBJ1-6; v_gene: TRBV2; abundance: few; len: 15; CDR3nt: TGTGCCGGGGGACAGGAGAGCTCCTATAATTCACCCCTCCACTTT; CDR3aa: CAGGQESSYNSPLHF
d_gene: NA; j_gene: TRBJ1-5; v_gene: TRBV7-9; abundance: NA; len: 13; CDR3nt: TGTGCCAGCAGCGGGGACGGGAATCAGCCCCAGCATTTT; CDR3aa: CASSGDGNQPQHF
d_gene: TRBD1; j_gene: TRBJ2-3; v_gene: TRBV6-5; abundance: few; len: 16; CDR3nt: TGTGCCAGCAGTTACCATCCGGGACAGGGTACAGATACGCAGTATTTT; CDR3aa: CASSYHPGQGTDTQYF
d_gene: NA; j_gene: TRBJ2-2; v_gene: TRBV5-1; abundance: many; len: 17; CDR3nt: TGCGCCAGCAGCTTGACGCTTAGCGGCGCGAACACCGGGGAGCTGTTTTTT; CDR3aa: CASSLTLSGANTGELFF
d_gene: NA; j_gene: TRBJ1-2; v_gene: TRBV7-9; abundance: few; len: 15; CDR3nt: TGTGCCAGCAGCCGTTCGACAGGCGGTGGCTATGGCTACACCTTC; CDR3aa: CASSRSTGGGYGYTF
d_gene: TRBD1; j_gene: TRBJ1-4; v_gene: TRBV30; abundance: few; len: 14; CDR3nt: TGTGCCTGGAGTCGGACAGGGGGCTATGAAAAACTGTTTTTT; CDR3aa: CAWSRTGGYEKLFF
d_gene: NA; j_gene: TRBJ2-1; v_gene: TRBV7-9; abundance: many; len: 15; CDR3nt: TGTGCCAGCAGCCCGCCGGCAGGGGACCACAATGAGCAGTTCTTC; CDR3aa: CASSPPAGDHNEQFF
d_gene: TRBD2; j_gene: TRBJ2-1; v_gene: TRBV27; abundance: NA; len: 14; CDR3nt: TGTGCCAGCACCCAACCGGGACTAGTCTTTGAGCAGTTCTTC; CDR3aa: CASTQPGLVFEQFF
d_gene: NA; j_gene: TRBJ2-4; v_gene: TRBV3-1; abundance: NA; len: 14; CDR3nt: TGTGCCAGCAGCCAAGAGGTGGCGGGAAACATTCAGTACTTC; CDR3aa: CASSQEVAGNIQYF
d_gene: TRBD2; j_gene: TRBJ2-1; v_gene: TRBV29-1; abundance: many; len: 14; CDR3nt: TGCAGCGTTGAAATTCCGGGAGGGCCAAGTGAGCAGTTCTTC; CDR3aa: CSVEIPGGPSEQFF
d_gene: NA; j_gene: TRBJ2-3; v_gene: TRBV20-1; abundance: many; len: 14; CDR3nt: TGCAGTGCCTCGGCGGGGGCGCTCACAGATACGCAGTATTTT; CDR3aa: CSASAGALTDTQYF
d_gene: NA; j_gene: TRBJ2-7; v_gene: TRBV9; abundance: few; len: 17; CDR3nt: TGTGCCAGCAGCGTAGGAATAGGTGGGCAGGGAGGCTACGAGCAGTACTTC; CDR3aa: CASSVGIGGQGGYEQYF
d_gene: TRBD2; j_gene: TRBJ2-7; v_gene: TRBV4-2; abundance: few; len: 15; CDR3nt: TGTGCCAGCAGCCAAGCCGGGACTACCTCCTACGAGCAGTACTTC; CDR3aa: CASSQAGTTSYEQYF
d_gene: TRBD2; j_gene: TRBJ2-1; v_gene: TRBV30; abundance: NA; len: 16; CDR3nt: TGTGCCTGGAGTGTTTATATAGCTAGCGGGAAGGTTGAGCAGTTCTTC; CDR3aa: CAWSVYIASGKVEQFF
d_gene: NA; j_gene: TRBJ1-1; v_gene: TRBV2; abundance: NA; len: 17; CDR3nt: TGTGCCAGCATTTCCGGACGAGGGGGGGGAATGAACACTGAAGCTTTCTTT; CDR3aa: CASISGRGGGMNTEAFF
d_gene: NA; j_gene: TRBJ1-1; v_gene: TRBV5-6; abundance: NA; len: 14; CDR3nt: TGTGCCAGCAGCTTGGGCAGTCTGAACACTGAAGCTTTCTTT; CDR3aa: CASSLGSLNTEAFF
d_gene: NA; j_gene: TRBJ1-1; v_gene: TRBV27; abundance: many; len: 14; CDR3nt: TGTGCCAGCAGACCGACCCGAATGAACACTGAAGCTTTCTTT; CDR3aa: CASRPTRMNTEAFF
d_gene: NA; j_gene: TRBJ2-2; v_gene: TRBV7-9; abundance: NA; len: 15; CDR3nt: TGTGCCAGCAGCTTATTACTGGGAGCCACCGGGGAGCTGTTTTTT; CDR3aa: CASSLLLGATGELFF
d_gene: TRBD2; j_gene: TRBJ2-2; v_gene: TRBV5-1; abundance: NA; len: 13; CDR3nt: TGCGCCAGTAGGCAGGGAGGGGACCGGGAGCTGTTTTTT; CDR3aa: CASRQGGDRELFF
d_gene: TRBD1; j_gene: TRBJ2-2; v_gene: TRBV29-1; abundance: few; len: 13; CDR3nt: TGCGGCGTTGACAGGGGCGGGACCGGGGAGCTGTTTTTT; CDR3aa: CGVDRGGTGELFF
d_gene: NA; j_gene: TRBJ2-5; v_gene: TRBV6-5; abundance: NA; len: 11; CDR3nt: TGTGCCAGCAGTTACTTCGAGACCCAGTACTTC; CDR3aa: CASSYFETQYF
d_gene: NA; j_gene: TRBJ1-5; v_gene: TRBV30; abundance: NA; len: 15; CDR3nt: TGTGCCTGGAGTGTATCCGGGGGCCAAAATCAGCCCCAGCATTTT; CDR3aa: CAWSVSGGQNQPQHF
d_gene: TRBD2; j_gene: TRBJ2-7; v_gene: TRBV14; abundance: NA; len: 18; CDR3nt: TGTGCCAGCAGCCAAGGTATTAGCGGGAGGGGAAGCTCCTACGAGCAGTACTTC; CDR3aa: CASSQGISGRGSSYEQYF
d_gene: NA; j_gene: TRBJ1-5; v_gene: TRBV19; abundance: NA; len: 14; CDR3nt: TGTGCCAGTAGTATAGTCCCGGGTAATCAGCCCCAGCATTTT; CDR3aa: CASSIVPGNQPQHF
d_gene: NA; j_gene: TRBJ2-2; v_gene: TRBV5-1; abundance: few; len: 14; CDR3nt: TGCGCCAGCAGCTTGTCCGCATACACCGGGGAGCTGTTTTTT; CDR3aa: CASSLSAYTGELFF
d_gene: TRBD2; j_gene: TRBJ2-2; v_gene: TRBV6-1; abundance: NA; len: 15; CDR3nt: TGTGCCAGCAGGACCGGGACTAGCGGGAGGGGGGAGCTGCTTTTT; CDR3aa: CASRTGTSGRGELLF
d_gene: NA; j_gene: TRBJ2-1; v_gene: TRBV6-1; abundance: many; len: 16; CDR3nt: TGTGCCAGCAGTGAACATAGCGTTGGCCCCTACAATGAGCAGTTCTTC; CDR3aa: CASSEHSVGPYNEQFF
d_gene: NA; j_gene: TRBJ1-1; v_gene: TRBV11-2; abundance: many; len: 14; CDR3nt: TGTGCCAGCAGCTTAGGGTCCGTCGGGCCTGAAGCTTTCTTT; CDR3aa: CASSLGSVGPEAFF
d_gene: TRBD1; j_gene: TRBJ1-1; v_gene: TRBV12-3/TRBV12-4; abundance: many; len: 15; CDR3nt: TGTGCCAGCAGGACCGGGACAGGGGGCGCGCCTGAAGCTTTCTTT; CDR3aa: CASRTGTGGAPEAFF
d_gene: TRBD2; j_gene: TRBJ2-2; v_gene: TRBV4-1; abundance: NA; len: 17; CDR3nt: TGCGCCAGCAGCCATACTAGCGGGAGGACGAACACCGGGGAGCTGTTTTTT; CDR3aa: CASSHTSGRTNTGELFF
d_gene: TRBD1; j_gene: TRBJ2-2; v_gene: TRBV12-3/TRBV12-4; abundance: NA; len: 17; CDR3nt: TGTGCCAGCAGCGGGAAACAGGGGGCCTGGGACACCGGGGAGCTGTTTTTT; CDR3aa: CASSGKQGAWDTGELFF
d_gene: TRBD1; j_gene: TRBJ1-1; v_gene: TRBV4-2; abundance: few; len: 15; CDR3nt: TGTGCCAGCAGCCAAGAACTCCAGGGGGAAACTGAAGCTTTCTTT; CDR3aa: CASSQELQGETEAFF
d_gene: TRBD1; j_gene: TRBJ1-5; v_gene: TRBV5-5; abundance: many; len: 15; CDR3nt: TGTGCCAGCAGCACACAGGGGAACAGCAATCAGCCCCAGCATTTT; CDR3aa: CASSTQGNSNQPQHF
d_gene: TRBD1; j_gene: TRBJ2-5; v_gene: TRBV29-1; abundance: many; len: 16; CDR3nt: TGCAGCGTTGAAGCACCGGACAGGGGGACTCAAGAGACCCAGTACTTC; CDR3aa: CSVEAPDRGTQETQYF
d_gene: TRBD1; j_gene: TRBJ2-7; v_gene: TRBV7-9; abundance: few; len: 15; CDR3nt: TGTGCCAGCAGCTTACCGGGACAGGGAGTCCTCGAGCAGTACTTC; CDR3aa: CASSLPGQGVLEQYF
d_gene: NA; j_gene: TRBJ2-7; v_gene: TRBV5-1; abundance: many; len: 14; CDR3nt: TGCGCCAGCAGCTTGGAAGGGCGGTCCTACGAGCAGTACTTC; CDR3aa: CASSLEGRSYEQYF
d_gene: TRBD2; j_gene: TRBJ2-7; v_gene: TRBV30; abundance: many; len: 14; CDR3nt: TGTGCCCGAGATGGACTAGCGGGAGCGTACGAGCAGTACTTC; CDR3aa: CARDGLAGAYEQYF
d_gene: TRBD2; j_gene: TRBJ2-1; v_gene: TRBV20-1; abundance: many; len: 13; CDR3nt: TGCAGTGCTGGACTAGTTGCCCACAATGAGCAGTTCTTC; CDR3aa: CSAGLVAHNEQFF
d_gene: NA; j_gene: TRBJ2-7; v_gene: TRBV28; abundance: few; len: 13; CDR3nt: TGTGCCAGCATCAAACAAGGGAGAGGCGAGCAGTACTTC; CDR3aa: CASIKQGRGEQYF
d_gene: NA; j_gene: TRBJ1-5; v_gene: TRBV6-2/TRBV6-3; abundance: many; len: 13; CDR3nt: TGTGCCAGCAGGTCCGATGGCAATCAGCCCCAGCATTTT; CDR3aa: CASRSDGNQPQHF
d_gene: NA; j_gene: TRBJ1-1; v_gene: TRBV19; abundance: few; len: 15; CDR3nt: TGTGCCAGTAGTATCGAGGCAGGGCTTGAAACTGAAGCTTTCTTT; CDR3aa: CASSIEAGLETEAFF
d_gene: TRBD2; j_gene: TRBJ2-7; v_gene: TRBV28; abundance: few; len: 15; CDR3nt: TGTGCCAGCAGTTTACCGTCTAGCGGGTCCTACGAGCAGTACTTC; CDR3aa: CASSLPSSGSYEQYF
d_gene: TRBD1; j_gene: TRBJ2-3; v_gene: TRBV7-3; abundance: few; len: 12; CDR3nt: TGTGCCAGCAGTACAGGGGGGAATACGCAGTATTTT; CDR3aa: CASSTGGNTQYF
d_gene: NA; j_gene: TRBJ1-2; v_gene: TRBV4-1; abundance: NA; len: 14; CDR3nt: TGCGCCAGCAGCCAAGCGTCCGAGGACAGTTGGCGCACCTTC; CDR3aa: CASSQASEDSWRTF
d_gene: NA; j_gene: TRBJ2-2; v_gene: TRBV15; abundance: NA; len: 16; CDR3nt: TGTGCCACCAGCAGAGATGGACAGTTGAACACCGGGGAGCTGTTTTTT; CDR3aa: CATSRDGQLNTGELFF
d_gene: NA; j_gene: TRBJ2-3; v_gene: TRBV11-3; abundance: many; len: 13; CDR3nt: TGTGCCAGCACGGGGGGCTTTGCAGATACGCAGTATTTT; CDR3aa: CASTGGFADTQYF